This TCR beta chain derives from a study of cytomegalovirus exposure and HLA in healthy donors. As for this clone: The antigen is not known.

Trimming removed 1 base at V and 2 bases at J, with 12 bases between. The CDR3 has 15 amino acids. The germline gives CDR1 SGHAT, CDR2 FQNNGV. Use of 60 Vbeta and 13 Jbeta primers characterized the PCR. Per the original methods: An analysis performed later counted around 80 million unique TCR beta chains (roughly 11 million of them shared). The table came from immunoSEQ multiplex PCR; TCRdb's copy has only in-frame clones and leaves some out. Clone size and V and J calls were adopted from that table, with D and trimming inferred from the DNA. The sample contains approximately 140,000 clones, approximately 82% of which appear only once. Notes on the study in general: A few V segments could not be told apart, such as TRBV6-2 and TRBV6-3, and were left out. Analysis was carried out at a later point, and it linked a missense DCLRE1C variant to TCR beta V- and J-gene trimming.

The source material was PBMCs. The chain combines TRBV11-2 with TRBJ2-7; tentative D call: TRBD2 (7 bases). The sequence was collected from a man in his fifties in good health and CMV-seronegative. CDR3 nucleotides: TGTGCCAGCAGCTTAGTGGCGGGGGCGACCTACGAGCAGTACTTC. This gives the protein CASSLVAGATYEQYF.